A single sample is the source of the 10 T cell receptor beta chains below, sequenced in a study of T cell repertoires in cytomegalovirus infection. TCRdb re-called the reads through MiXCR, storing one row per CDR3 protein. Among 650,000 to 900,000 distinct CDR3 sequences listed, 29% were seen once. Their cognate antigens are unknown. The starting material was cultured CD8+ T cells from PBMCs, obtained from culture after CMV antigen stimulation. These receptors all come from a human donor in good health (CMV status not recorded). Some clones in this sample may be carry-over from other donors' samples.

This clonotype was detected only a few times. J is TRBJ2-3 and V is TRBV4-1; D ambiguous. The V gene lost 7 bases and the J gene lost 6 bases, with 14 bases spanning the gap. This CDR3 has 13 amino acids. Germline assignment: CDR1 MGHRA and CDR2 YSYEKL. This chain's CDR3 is CASTMGILDTQYF. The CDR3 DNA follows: TGCGCCAGCACTATGGGGATATTGGATACGCAGTATTTT.

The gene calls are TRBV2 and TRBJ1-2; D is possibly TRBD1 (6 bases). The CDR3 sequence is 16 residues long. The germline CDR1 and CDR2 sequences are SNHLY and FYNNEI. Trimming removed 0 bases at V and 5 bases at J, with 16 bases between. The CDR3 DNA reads TGTGCCAGCAGTGAAGCAAAACAGGGACTGAGTTATGGCTACACCTTC. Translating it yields CASSEAKQGLSYGYTF.

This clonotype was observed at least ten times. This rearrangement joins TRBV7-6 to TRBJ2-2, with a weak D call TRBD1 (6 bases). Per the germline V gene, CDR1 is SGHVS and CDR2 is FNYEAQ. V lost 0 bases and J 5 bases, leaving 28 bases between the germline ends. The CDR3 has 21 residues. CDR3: CASSLAGRAYYRESRTGELFF. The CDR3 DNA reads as TGTGCCAGCAGCTTAGCGGGACGGGCTTATTACAGGGAGTCGCGGACCGGGGAGCTGTTTTTT.

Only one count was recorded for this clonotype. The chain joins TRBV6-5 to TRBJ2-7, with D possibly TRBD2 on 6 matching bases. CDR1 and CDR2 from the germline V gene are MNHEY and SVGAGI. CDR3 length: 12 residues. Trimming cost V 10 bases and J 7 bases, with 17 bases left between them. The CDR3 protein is CAILSGLGEQYF. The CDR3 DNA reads TGTGCCATCCTGTCGGGACTCGGTGAGCAGTACTTC.

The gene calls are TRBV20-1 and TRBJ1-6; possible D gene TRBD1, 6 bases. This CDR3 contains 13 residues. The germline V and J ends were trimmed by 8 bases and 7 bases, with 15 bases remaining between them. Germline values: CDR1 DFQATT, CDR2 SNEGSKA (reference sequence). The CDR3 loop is CSSPGTRNSPLHF. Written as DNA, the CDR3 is TGCAGTTCCCCCGGGACAAGAAATTCACCCCTCCACTTT.

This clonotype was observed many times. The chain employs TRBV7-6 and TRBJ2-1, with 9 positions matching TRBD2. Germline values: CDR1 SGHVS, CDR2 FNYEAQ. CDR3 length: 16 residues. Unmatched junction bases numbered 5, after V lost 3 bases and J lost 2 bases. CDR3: CASSFLAGIAYNEQFF. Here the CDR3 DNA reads TGTGCCAGCAGCTTCCTAGCGGGGATCGCCTACAATGAGCAGTTCTTC.

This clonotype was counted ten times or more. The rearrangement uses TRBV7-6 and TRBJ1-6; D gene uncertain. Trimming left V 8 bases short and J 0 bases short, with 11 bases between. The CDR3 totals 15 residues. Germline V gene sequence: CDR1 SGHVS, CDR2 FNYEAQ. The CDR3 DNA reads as TGTGCCAGCCGAAGGGATAGCTCCTATAATTCACCCCTCCACTTT. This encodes CASRRDSSYNSPLHF. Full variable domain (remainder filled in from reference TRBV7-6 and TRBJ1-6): GAGVSQSPRYKVTKRGQDVALRCDPISGHVSLYWYRQALGQGPEFLTYFNYEAQQDKSGLPNDRFSAERPEGSISTLTIQRTEQRDSAMYRCASRRDSSYNSPLHFGNGTRLTVT.

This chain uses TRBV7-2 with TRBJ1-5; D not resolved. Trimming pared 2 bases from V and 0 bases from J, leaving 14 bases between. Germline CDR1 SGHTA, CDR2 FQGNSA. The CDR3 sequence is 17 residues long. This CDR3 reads CASSLYGREYSNQPQHF. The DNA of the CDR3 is TGTGCCAGCAGCTTATATGGCCGGGAATATAGCAATCAGCCCCAGCATTTT.

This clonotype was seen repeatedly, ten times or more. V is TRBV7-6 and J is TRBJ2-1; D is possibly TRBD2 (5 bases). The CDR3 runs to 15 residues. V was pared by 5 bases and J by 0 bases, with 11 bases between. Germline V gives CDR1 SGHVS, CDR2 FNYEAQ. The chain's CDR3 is CASSPSWSSYNEQFF. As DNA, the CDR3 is TGTGCCAGCAGCCCTAGCTGGAGCTCCTACAATGAGCAGTTCTTC.

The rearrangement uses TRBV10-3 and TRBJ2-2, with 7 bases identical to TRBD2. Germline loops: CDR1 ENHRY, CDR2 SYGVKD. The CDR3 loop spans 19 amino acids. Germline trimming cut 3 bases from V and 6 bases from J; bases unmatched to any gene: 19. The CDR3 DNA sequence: TGTGCCATCAGTGATCCAGCGGGATACCTGAGGCCCCAGTCCGGGGAGCTGTTTTTT. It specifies CAISDPAGYLRPQSGELFF.